The 26 T cell receptor beta chains listed next were all sequenced from one sample in a study of regulatory and conventional T cells in RAG deficiency. Generated by immunoSEQ multiplex PCR, the TCRdb table keeps only in-frame clones and is missing some. The sample lists about 30,000 clones, around 96% seen once, with about 0.4% in the top ten. The sorted conventional CD4+ T cells were CD25-low and CD127-high, with genomic DNA sequenced. This sample also belongs to another study, concerning regulatory T cells. As that study records: Amplification used 52 TRBV primers and 13 TRBJ primers.

The sequencing input was CD25- CD4+ T cells sorted from blood. Receptors were obtained from a human donor in good health.

On this clone: This sample includes further DNA sequences coding for the same CDR3. The V and J genes are TRBV6-1 and TRBJ2-7; D gene unclear. V was pared by 0 bases and J by 11 bases, with 14 bases between. The germline V gene encodes CDR1 MNHNS and CDR2 SASEGT. This CDR3 region has 13 residues. The CDR3 loop reads CASSEARSAREYF. DNA for the CDR3: TGTGCCAGCAGTGAAGCGCGGTCAGCCCGCGAGTACTTC.

This rearrangement joins TRBV30 to TRBJ2-5; possibly TRBD2 for D (6 bases). Germline V gene sequence: CDR1 GTSNPN, CDR2 SVGIG (reference sequence). Trimming shortened V by 3 bases and J by 5 bases, and 10 bases separated the two germline ends. The CDR3 spans 12 residues. The CDR3 loop is CAWRWGEETQYF. The CDR3 DNA sequence: TGTGCCTGGAGATGGGGGGAGGAGACCCAGTACTTC.

This chain uses TRBV2 with TRBJ2-5; D uncertain. V lost 1 base and J lost 2, with 8 bases in between. The germline V gene encodes CDR1 SNHLY and CDR2 FYNNEI. The CDR3 contains 14 residues. The CDR3 reads CASSEGAVQETQYF. DNA of the CDR3: TGTGCCAGCAGTGAAGGGGCCGTACAAGAGACCCAGTACTTC.

The chain couples TRBV9 to TRBJ2-2; weak D call: TRBD2 (5 bases). This CDR3 region has 14 residues. The germline V gene encodes CDR1 SGDLS and CDR2 YYNGEE. V was clipped by 0 bases and J by 4 bases, with 7 bases between them. The CDR3 spells CASSVERVTGELFF. The CDR3 DNA follows: TGTGCCAGCAGCGTAGAGAGGGTCACCGGGGAGCTGTTTTTT.

The rearrangement links TRBV25-1 to TRBJ1-5, with 10 bases fitting TRBD1. This CDR3 comprises 15 residues. Unmatched junction bases numbered 5, after V lost 2 bases and J lost 7 bases. CDR1 and CDR2 from the germline V gene are MGHDK and SYGVNS. CDR3 sequence reads: CASSEPGQGYQPQHF. CDR3 DNA sequence: TGTGCCAGCAGTGAACCGGGACAGGGGTACCAGCCCCAGCATTTT.

In its sample, this clone was seen once. The chain couples TRBV7-2 to TRBJ2-5; D ambiguous. The J call is in doubt because the DNA end fits TRBJ2-7 better. CDR1 is SGHTA, CDR2 FQGNSA, per germline. The CDR3 length is 14 residues. CDR3 in amino acids: CASSLRASLYEQYF. The CDR3 region has the DNA TGTGCCAGCAGCTTACGTGCGAGTTTGTACGAGCAGTACTTC.

V usage is TRBV5-1 and J usage is TRBJ2-1; 11 bases align to TRBD2. Trimming removed 7 bases from V and 10 bases from J; junction bases left unmatched: 13. The CDR3 length is 15 residues. Germline loops: CDR1 SGHRS, CDR2 YFSETQ. The DNA for the CDR3 is TGCGCCAGCGGTGTCGCTCTAGCGGGGGGCTCCGAGCAGTTCTTC. Translating gives CASGVALAGGSEQFF.

This clone has just one count. The chain combines TRBV6-5 with TRBJ1-1; 7 positions match TRBD1. The trim removed 7 bases at V and 5 bases at J, leaving 10 bases unmatched. Germline values: CDR1 MNHEY, CDR2 SVGAGI. The CDR3 contains 14 residues. DNA for the CDR3: TGTGCCAGCACCCCCAGACAGGGACGGACTGAAGCTTTCTTT. Translation: CASTPRQGRTEAFF.

This chain links TRBV5-1 with TRBJ1-2; 8 bases map to TRBD1. The CDR3 contains 13 residues. Per germline, CDR1 SGHRS and CDR2 YFSETQ. The junction had 6 bases not matched to a gene; V was cut back by 4 bases and J by 7 bases. CDR3 sequence reads: CASSGQGEGGYTF. CDR3 nucleotides: TGCGCCAGCAGCGGACAGGGAGAAGGTGGCTACACCTTC.

V and J are TRBV4-1 and TRBJ2-3, with D maybe TRBD2 (5 bases). This CDR3 region has 15 residues. The germline CDR1 and CDR2 sequences are MGHRA and YSYEKL. Trimming shortened V by 4 bases and J by 1 base, and 12 bases separated the two germline ends. The DNA of the CDR3 is TGCGCCAGCAGCCGAGGACTGACGGGCACAGATACGCAGTATTTT. This translates into CASSRGLTGTDTQYF.

The V call is TRBV4-1, the J call TRBJ1-1; no firm D call. Per the germline V gene, CDR1 is MGHRA and CDR2 is YSYEKL. Between the trimmed V and J ends, which lost 5 bases and 3 bases, there was a span of 10 bases. The CDR3 is 13 residues long. The CDR3 region is CASSGYMYTEAFF. In DNA form, the CDR3 reads TGCGCCAGCAGCGGTTACATGTACACTGAAGCTTTCTTT.

The rearrangement joins TRBV30 to TRBJ2-5; D is unresolved. The CDR3 spans 13 residues. V lost 2 bases, J lost 1 base, and 8 bases lay in between. In germline, CDR1 is GTSNPN, CDR2 SVGIG (reference sequence). The CDR3 DNA reads as TGTGCCTGGAGTCGGGTACTCCAAGAGACCCAGTACTTC. This codes for CAWSRVLQETQYF.

The chain recombines TRBV2 with TRBJ2-3; 7 bases agree with TRBD1. V lost 6 bases and J lost 2; bases outside the gene matches: 14. CDR3 length: 17 amino acids. Germline-derived CDR1 and CDR2 are SNHLY and FYNNEI. CDR3 coding DNA: TGTGCCAGCAGCGCTCTAGGACGGGACAGAAACACAGATACGCAGTATTTT. Translating it yields CASSALGRDRNTDTQYF.

V is TRBV6-5 and J is TRBJ1-2; tentatively, D is TRBD1 (5 bases). The CDR3 covers 13 residues. From germline, CDR1 is MNHEY and CDR2 SVGAGI. The ends were cut back, 8 bases at V and 3 bases at J, with 13 bases in the middle. CDR3 DNA: TGTGCCAGCCGAACAGGCGATTACTATGGCTACACCTTC. Translating gives CASRTGDYYGYTF.

The J gene is TRBJ2-7, the V gene TRBV20-1; D might be TRBD1 (5 bases). V lost 3 bases to trimming and J lost 6 bases, with 9 bases between them. Germline V gene data show CDR1 as DFQATT and CDR2 as SNEGSKA (reference sequence). CDR3 length: 11 amino acids. The CDR3 DNA reads TGCAGTGCTAGTGTAGGGGTCGAGCAGTACTTC. It translates to CSASVGVEQYF.

This chain joins TRBV30 and TRBJ2-1, with a weak D call TRBD2 (6 bases). The CDR3 loop spans 11 amino acids. V was pared by 0 bases and J by 13 bases, with 10 bases between. Per germline, CDR1 GTSNPN and CDR2 SVGIG (reference sequence). CDR3 DNA: TGTGCCTGGAGTGTACGTGGACTACAGTTCTTC. This gives the protein CAWSVRGLQFF.

The chain combines TRBV18 with TRBJ1-1; a possible D gene is TRBD1 (5 bases). V lost 5 bases, J lost 1 base, and 8 bases lay in between. Germline CDR1 KGHSH, CDR2 LQKENI. The CDR3 sequence is 13 residues long. Here the CDR3 DNA reads TGTGCCAGCTCAGAAACAGGGAACACTGAAGCTTTCTTT. This sequence encodes CASSETGNTEAFF.

The rearrangement uses TRBV7-2 and TRBJ1-1; 11 bases agree with TRBD1. CDR1 is SGHTA, CDR2 FQGNSA, per germline. The CDR3 length is 16 residues. With 2 bases clipped from V and 4 bases from J, the junction kept 6 bases outside the gene matches. CDR3 sequence: CASSLLGTGGITEAFF. The CDR3 bases are TGTGCCAGCAGCTTACTTGGGACAGGGGGTATCACTGAAGCTTTCTTT.

This chain uses TRBV5-6 with TRBJ2-7; 11 bases fit TRBD2. Germline lookup yields CDR1 SGHDT and CDR2 YYEEEE. The CDR3 runs 17 residues. Germline trimming cut 1 base from V and 3 bases from J; bases unmatched to any gene: 9. As DNA, the CDR3 is TGTGCCAGCAGCTTGACCTTCTTAGCGGGGGGGAGCTACGAGCAGTACTTC. Protein: CASSLTFLAGGSYEQYF.

The J gene is TRBJ2-5, the V gene TRBV7-6; 8 bases agree with TRBD2. The V gene end was trimmed by 3 bases and the J gene end by 4 bases; junction bases not matched to a gene: 4. CDR3 length equals 14 residues. Germline assignment: CDR1 SGHVS and CDR2 FNYEAQ. The CDR3 region is CASSLGSGRETQYF. CDR3 sequence (DNA): TGTGCCAGCAGCTTGGGGAGCGGGAGAGAGACCCAGTACTTC.

This clone appeared a single time. The V gene is TRBV7-2, the J gene TRBJ2-3; 10 nucleotides agree with TRBD2. CDR3 length: 17 residues. The germline V gene encodes CDR1 SGHTA and CDR2 FQGNSA. The junction had 13 bases not matched to a gene; V was cut back by 5 bases and J by 5 bases. Written as DNA, the CDR3 is TGTGCCAGCAGCCGACAACTGGGACTAGCGTCGGAAGATACGCAGTATTTT. Its protein product is CASSRQLGLASEDTQYF. The entire variable domain, with the rest obtained from reference TRBV7-2 and TRBJ2-3, is as follows: GAGVSQSPSNKVTEKGKDVELRCDPISGHTALYWYRQSLGQGLEFLIYFQGNSAPDKSGLPSDRFSAERTGGSVSTLTIQRTQQEDSAVYLCASSRQLGLASEDTQYFGPGTRLTVL.

The sample holds one count of this clone. The J gene is TRBJ1-2, the V gene TRBV25-1; 8 bases line up with TRBD1. Germline CDR1 MGHDK, CDR2 SYGVNS. This CDR3 comprises 13 residues. V shed 7 bases, J shed 8 bases, and the junction held 9 bases outside the gene matches. CDR3 protein: CASIGQGAWGYTF. The CDR3 DNA sequence: TGTGCCAGCATTGGGCAGGGGGCATGGGGCTACACCTTC.

The chain uses TRBV5-1 and TRBJ2-7; TRBD2 matches 8 bases. Trimming cost V 3 bases and J 0 bases; bases outside gene matches: 8. The V gene's germline CDR1 is SGHRS and CDR2 YFSETQ. This CDR3 is built from 16 residues. The CDR3, as DNA: TGCGCCAGCAGCTGGGGTGGGCGGGGGGACTCCTACGAGCAGTACTTC. Protein sequence: CASSWGGRGDSYEQYF.

The chain is built from TRBV6-1 and TRBJ2-2, with 13 bases identical to TRBD2. Germline CDR1 reads MNHNS; CDR2 reads SASEGT. The V gene end was trimmed by 1 base and the J gene end by 7 bases; junction bases not matched to a gene: 6. The CDR3 is 17 amino acids. CDR3 DNA: TGTGCCAGCAGTGAAGAACTAGCGGGAGGGCCTATCGGGGAGCTGTTTTTT. Translation gives CASSEELAGGPIGELFF.

The chain is built from TRBV19 and TRBJ2-2; 7 bases agree with TRBD2. The CDR3 extends over 16 amino acids. With 8 bases clipped from V and 3 bases from J, the junction kept 12 bases outside the gene matches. CDR1 LNHDA and CDR2 SQIVND come from the germline V gene (reference sequence). The CDR3 bases are TGTGCCAGTTGCCTGAGCGGGACTACCGACACCGGGGAGCTGTTTTTT. The encoded protein is CASCLSGTTDTGELFF.

CDR3 loop: CASSPTGQPYEQYF. The DNA for the CDR3 is TGTGCCAGCTCACCAACGGGACAGCCCTACGAGCAGTACTTC. V and J are TRBV18 and TRBJ2-7, with 7 bases that match TRBD1. Trimming cost V 2 bases and J 2 bases; bases outside gene matches: 3. Germline V gives CDR1 KGHSH, CDR2 LQKENI. This CDR3 has 14 amino acids.